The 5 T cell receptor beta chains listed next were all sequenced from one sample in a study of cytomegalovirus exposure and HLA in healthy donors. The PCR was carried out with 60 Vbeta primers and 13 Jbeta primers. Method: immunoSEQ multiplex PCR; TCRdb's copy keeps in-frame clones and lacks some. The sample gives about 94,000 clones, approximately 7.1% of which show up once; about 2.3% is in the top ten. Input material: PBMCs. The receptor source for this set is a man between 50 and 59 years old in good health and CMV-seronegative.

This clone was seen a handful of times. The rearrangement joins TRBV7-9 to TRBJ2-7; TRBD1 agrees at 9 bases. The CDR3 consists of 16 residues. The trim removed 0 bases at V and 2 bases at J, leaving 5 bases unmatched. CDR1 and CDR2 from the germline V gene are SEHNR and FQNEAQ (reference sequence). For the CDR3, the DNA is TGTGCCAGCAGCTTAGCGGGACAGGGACTTCCCTACGAGCAGTACTTC. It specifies CASSLAGQGLPYEQYF.

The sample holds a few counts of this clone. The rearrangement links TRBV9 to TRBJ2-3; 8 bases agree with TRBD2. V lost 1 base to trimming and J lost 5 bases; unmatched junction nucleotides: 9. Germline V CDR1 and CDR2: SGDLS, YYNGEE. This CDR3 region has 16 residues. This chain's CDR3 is CASSVSSGGFGDTQYF. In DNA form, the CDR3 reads TGTGCCAGCAGCGTATCCAGCGGGGGATTCGGAGATACGCAGTATTTT.

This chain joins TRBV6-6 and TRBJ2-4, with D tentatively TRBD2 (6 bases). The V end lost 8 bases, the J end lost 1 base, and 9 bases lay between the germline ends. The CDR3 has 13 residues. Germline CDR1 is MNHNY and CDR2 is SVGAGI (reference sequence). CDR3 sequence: CASSGGAKNIQYF. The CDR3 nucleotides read TGTGCCAGCTCTGGGGGGGCCAAAAACATTCAGTACTTC.

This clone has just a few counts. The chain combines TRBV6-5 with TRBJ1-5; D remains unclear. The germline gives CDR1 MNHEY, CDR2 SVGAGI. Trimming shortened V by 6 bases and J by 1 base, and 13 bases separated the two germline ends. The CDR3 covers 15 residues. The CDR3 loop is CASRKGLGSNQPQHF. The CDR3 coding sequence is TGTGCCAGCAGGAAAGGACTCGGAAGCAATCAGCCCCAGCATTTT.

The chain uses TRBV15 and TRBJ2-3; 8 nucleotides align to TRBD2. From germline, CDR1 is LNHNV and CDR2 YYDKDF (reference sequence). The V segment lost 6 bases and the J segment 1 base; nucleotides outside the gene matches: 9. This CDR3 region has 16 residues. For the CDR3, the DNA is TGTGCCACCAGTTCCGAAGCGGGAGTGGGCACAGATACGCAGTATTTT. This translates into CATSSEAGVGTDTQYF. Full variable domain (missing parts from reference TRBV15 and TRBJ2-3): DAMVIQNPRYQVTQFGKPVTLSCSQTLNHNVMYWYQQKSSQAPKLLFHYYDKDFNNEADTPDNFQSRRPNTSFCFLDIRSPGLGDTAMYLCATSSEAGVGTDTQYFGPGTRLTVL.